The 8 T cell receptor beta chains given below trace back to one sample, sequenced in a study of shared clonotypes between healthy human individuals. Sequencing was performed with immunoSEQ multiplex PCR; in TCRdb, only in-frame clones are kept and a portion is missing. Of about 2 million clones in the sample, roughly 94% were seen once. Terminally differentiated effector memory CD45RA+ cells were excluded by CCR7 positive selection of CD45RO-negative cells. Sequenced input: naive CD8+ T cells sorted from blood. Receptors were obtained from a man between 18 and 29 years old in good health.

The V gene is TRBV27, the J gene TRBJ2-6, with D possibly TRBD1 on 5 matching bases. The CDR3 sequence is 17 residues long. V lost 2 bases to trimming and J lost 4 bases, with 15 bases between them. CDR1 MNHEY and CDR2 SMNVEV come from the germline V gene (reference sequence). This CDR3 is CASSLVGPVGGANVLTF. The CDR3 DNA sequence: TGTGCCAGCAGTTTAGTGGGGCCAGTTGGGGGGGCCAACGTCCTGACTTTC.

The chain links TRBV7-6 to TRBJ2-7; 7 bases are a match to TRBD1. In germline, CDR1 is SGHVS, CDR2 FNYEAQ. V lost 4 bases, J lost 6 bases, and 6 bases stayed unmatched. The CDR3 loop spans 13 amino acids. CDR3 bases: TGTGCCAGCAGCTCGGGACAGTTCTTCGAGCAGTACTTC. Protein product: CASSSGQFFEQYF.

The V gene is TRBV6-5, the J gene TRBJ1-1; D uncertain. The CDR3 is 15 amino acids. Germline V gene lookup returns CDR1 MNHEY and CDR2 SVGAGI. V lost 0 bases to trimming and J lost 1 base, with 9 bases between them. The CDR3, as DNA: TGTGCCAGCAGTTACTCCGGTCCACAGAACACTGAAGCTTTCTTT. This sequence encodes CASSYSGPQNTEAFF.

The chain uses TRBV27 and TRBJ2-7; no reliable D call. CDR3 length: 17 amino acids. From germline, CDR1 is MNHEY and CDR2 SMNVEV (reference sequence). V was cut by 2 bases and J by 2 bases, with 19 bases left in between. CDR3 nucleotide sequence: TGTGCCAGCAGTTTAAGCCTTGGAGACGCAGGACCCTACGAGCAGTACTTC. Its translation: CASSLSLGDAGPYEQYF.

A note on this clone: In the same sample, other DNA sequences code for this CDR3. The chain carries TRBV7-9 and TRBJ2-7; D gene ambiguous. V was cut by 5 bases and J by 1 base, with 9 bases left in between. This CDR3 is built from 13 residues. From germline, CDR1 is SEHNR and CDR2 FQNEAQ (reference sequence). CDR3: CASSPGPSYEQYF. CDR3 DNA: TGTGCCAGCAGCCCCGGACCTTCCTACGAGCAGTACTTC.

The V call is TRBV29-1, the J call TRBJ1-2; D is unresolved. The CDR3 consists of 12 residues. Deletions cut 2 bases from V and 3 bases from J, with 7 bases between. The V gene's germline CDR1 is SQVTM and CDR2 ANQGSEA. CDR3 DNA sequence: TGCAGCGTTGAAAACAGAGACTATGGCTACACCTTC. This gives the protein CSVENRDYGYTF.

The V gene is TRBV13, the J gene TRBJ1-3; D gene uncertain. Deletions cut 1 base from V and 4 bases from J, with 14 bases between. The V gene's germline CDR1 is PRHDT and CDR2 FYEKMQ (reference sequence). The CDR3 extends over 16 amino acids. The CDR3 DNA is TGTGCCAGCAGCTTAGAGGGCAGCGAGGACGGAAACACCATATATTTT. It is translated as CASSLEGSEDGNTIYF. The variable domain in full, completed from reference TRBV13 and TRBJ1-3, reads AAGVIQSPRHLIKEKRETATLKCYPIPRHDTVYWYQQGPGQDPQFLISFYEKMQSDKGSIPDRFSAQQFSDYHSELNMSSLELGDSALYFCASSLEGSEDGNTIYFGEGSWLTVV.

This sequence joins TRBV28 and TRBJ1-2; D might be TRBD1 (6 bases). This CDR3 is 15 amino acids long. With 7 bases removed from V and 3 bases from J, the gap between germline ends came to 18 bases. Per germline, CDR1 MDHEN and CDR2 SYDVKM. The CDR3 region is CASNNPYEGDYGYTF. For the CDR3, the DNA is TGTGCCAGCAACAACCCCTATGAGGGGGACTATGGCTACACCTTC.